This TCR beta chain originates from a study of shared clonotypes between healthy human individuals. Profiling relied on immunoSEQ multiplex PCR, and the TCRdb table lists in-frame clones only, not all of them. The sample has around 1.1 million clones, around 78% seen once. CD45RA+ naive and CD45RA-negative memory subsets were separated from CD4+ cells. The CDR3 is 16 residues long. The germline V gene has CDR1 LNHDA and CDR2 SQIVND (reference sequence). V was cut by 6 bases and J by 5 bases, with 22 bases left in between. The clonotype comes from a man between 18 and 29 years old in good health. Some clones in this sample may be carry-over from other donors' samples. V and J are TRBV19 and TRBJ1-2; D uncertain. The sample was memory CD4+ T cells from PBMCs. Sample subset: CD45RA-negative fraction. CDR3 nucleotide sequence: TGTGCCAGTAGGCCAAGCCCTTCCGGGGTAGGGTATGGCTACACCTTC. Its protein is CASRPSPSGVGYGYTF. Drawing the rest from reference TRBV19 and TRBJ1-2, the complete variable domain is DGGITQSPKYLFRKEGQNVTLSCEQNLNHDAMYWYRQDPGQGLRLIYYSQIVNDFQKGDIAEGYSVSREKKESFPLTVTSAQKNPTAFYLCASRPSPSGVGYGYTFGSGTRLTVV.